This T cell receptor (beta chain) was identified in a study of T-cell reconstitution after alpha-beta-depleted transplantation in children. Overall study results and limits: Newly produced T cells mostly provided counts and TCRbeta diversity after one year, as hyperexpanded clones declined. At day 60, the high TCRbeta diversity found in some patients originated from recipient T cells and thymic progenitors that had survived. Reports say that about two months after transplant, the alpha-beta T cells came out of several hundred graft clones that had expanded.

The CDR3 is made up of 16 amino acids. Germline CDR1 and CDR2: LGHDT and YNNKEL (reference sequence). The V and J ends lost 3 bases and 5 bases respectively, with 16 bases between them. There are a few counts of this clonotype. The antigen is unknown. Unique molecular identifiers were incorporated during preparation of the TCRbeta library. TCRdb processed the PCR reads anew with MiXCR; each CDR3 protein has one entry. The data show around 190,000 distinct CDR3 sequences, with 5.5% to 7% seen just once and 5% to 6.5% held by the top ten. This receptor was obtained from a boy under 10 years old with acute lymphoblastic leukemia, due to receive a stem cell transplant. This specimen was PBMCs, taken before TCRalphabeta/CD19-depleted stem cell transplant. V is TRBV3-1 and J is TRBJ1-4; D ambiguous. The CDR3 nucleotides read TGTGCCAGCAGCCATGAACAGACTCAGGCGAATGAAAAACTGTTTTTT. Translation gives CASSHEQTQANEKLFF. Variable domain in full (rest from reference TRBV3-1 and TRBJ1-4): DTAVSQTPKYLVTQMGNDKSIKCEQNLGHDTMYWYKQDSKKFLKIMFSYNNKELIINETVPNRFSPKSPDKAHLNLHINSLELGDSAVYFCASSHEQTQANEKLFFGSGTQLSVL.